The rows below give T cell receptor beta chains drawn from one sample of a study of identical twins. MiXCR, run by TCRdb on the 5' RACE reads, gives a single entry per CDR3 protein. The data show nearly 650,000 distinct CDR3 sequences, with under 8.5% seen just once and 1.6% held by the top ten. The sample was also reused in another study, on yellow fever vaccine responses in identical twins.

The sample consisted of PBMCs. The receptors here all came from a young woman in good health. CDR3s include the opening cysteine and the closing phenylalanine or tryptophan. Fields, in order: J gene, clone size, D gene, V gene, CDR3 protein, CDR3 DNA. A D gene is named only where the DNA matches it firmly. Size values are once, few and many counts, or a class for expanded clones, and some rows have none.

j_call: TRBJ2-7; clone_size: -; d_call: -; v_call: TRBV3-1; cdr3_aa: CASSQDRSLSYEQYF; cdr3_nt: TGTGCCAGCAGCCAAGATCGCAGCCTCTCCTACGAGCAGTACTTC
j_call: TRBJ1-2; clone_size: few; d_call: TRBD1; v_call: TRBV5-5; cdr3_aa: CASSWTGYYGYTF; cdr3_nt: TGTGCCAGCAGCTGGACAGGGTACTATGGCTACACCTTC
j_call: TRBJ1-5; clone_size: -; d_call: -; v_call: TRBV20-1; cdr3_aa: CSAEDQPQHF; cdr3_nt: TGCAGTGCTGAGGATCAGCCCCAGCATTTT
j_call: TRBJ1-5; clone_size: many; d_call: -; v_call: TRBV12-3/TRBV12-4; cdr3_aa: CASSRVDFSQHF; cdr3_nt: TGTGCCAGCAGTCGTGTGGACTTCTCCCAGCATTTT
j_call: TRBJ2-2; clone_size: -; d_call: TRBD1; v_call: TRBV5-1; cdr3_aa: CASSPRQGGNTGELFF; cdr3_nt: TGCGCCAGCAGCCCTCGACAGGGCGGTAACACCGGGGAGCTGTTTTTT
j_call: TRBJ1-1; clone_size: few; d_call: TRBD1; v_call: TRBV13; cdr3_aa: CASRNRRQGVSFF; cdr3_nt: TGTGCCAGCAGGAATCGGAGACAGGGGGTGTCTTTCTTT
j_call: TRBJ2-2; clone_size: -; d_call: -; v_call: TRBV5-1; cdr3_aa: CASSLTRIGELFF; cdr3_nt: TGCGCCAGCAGCTTGACTAGGATCGGGGAGCTGTTTTTT
j_call: TRBJ2-1; clone_size: -; d_call: TRBD2; v_call: TRBV11-2; cdr3_aa: CASNPGPLAGRTYNEQFF; cdr3_nt: TGTGCCAGCAACCCCGGGCCCCTAGCGGGCCGAACCTACAATGAGCAGTTCTTC
j_call: TRBJ2-1; clone_size: few; d_call: -; v_call: TRBV4-2; cdr3_aa: CASSQVVRSVVHEQFF; cdr3_nt: TGTGCCAGCAGCCAAGTAGTTCGGTCGGTGGTCCATGAGCAGTTCTTC
j_call: TRBJ2-2; clone_size: many; d_call: -; v_call: TRBV7-8; cdr3_aa: CASSLDHGGTGELFF; cdr3_nt: TGTGCCAGCAGCTTAGACCACGGGGGCACCGGGGAGCTGTTTTTT
j_call: TRBJ2-2; clone_size: -; d_call: TRBD2; v_call: TRBV14; cdr3_aa: CASSPRGGITGELFF; cdr3_nt: TGTGCCAGTTCCCCCCGGGGGGGGATCACCGGGGAGCTGTTTTTT
j_call: TRBJ2-1; clone_size: many; d_call: TRBD2; v_call: TRBV5-1; cdr3_aa: CASSPGTSGVYEQFF; cdr3_nt: TGCGCCAGCAGCCCAGGGACTAGCGGGGTTTATGAGCAGTTCTTC
j_call: TRBJ2-1; clone_size: -; d_call: -; v_call: TRBV7-9; cdr3_aa: CASSGCQPYNEQFF; cdr3_nt: TGTGCCAGCAGCGGATGTCAGCCCTACAATGAGCAGTTCTTC
j_call: TRBJ2-1; clone_size: -; d_call: -; v_call: TRBV5-1; cdr3_aa: CASSWRGPYNEQFF; cdr3_nt: TGCGCCAGCAGCTGGAGGGGACCTTACAATGAGCAGTTCTTC
j_call: TRBJ2-1; clone_size: -; d_call: -; v_call: TRBV6-2/TRBV6-3; cdr3_aa: CASSTGAYLYNEQFF; cdr3_nt: TGTGCCAGCAGCACCGGAGCGTATTTGTACAATGAGCAGTTCTTC
j_call: TRBJ2-7; clone_size: -; d_call: TRBD2; v_call: TRBV28; cdr3_aa: CASRLAGLYEQYF; cdr3_nt: TGTGCCAGCCGGCTAGCGGGCCTCTACGAGCAGTACTTC
j_call: TRBJ1-1; clone_size: -; d_call: TRBD1; v_call: TRBV10-3; cdr3_aa: CAINTGGTEAFF; cdr3_nt: TGTGCCATCAACACAGGGGGCACTGAAGCTTTCTTT
j_call: TRBJ2-1; clone_size: -; d_call: -; v_call: TRBV15; cdr3_aa: CATSEGRLSYNEQFF; cdr3_nt: TGTGCCACCAGCGAGGGCAGGCTGTCCTACAATGAGCAGTTCTTC
j_call: TRBJ2-1; clone_size: few; d_call: TRBD2; v_call: TRBV24-1; cdr3_aa: CATSDPSGSDNEQFF; cdr3_nt: TGTGCCACCAGTGATCCGAGCGGGAGCGACAATGAGCAGTTCTTC
j_call: TRBJ2-1; clone_size: many; d_call: TRBD2; v_call: TRBV7-9; cdr3_aa: CASSPRTRPIEQFF; cdr3_nt: TGTGCCAGCAGCCCTCGGACTAGGCCAATTGAGCAGTTCTTC
j_call: TRBJ1-6; clone_size: many; d_call: TRBD1; v_call: TRBV7-9; cdr3_aa: CASSLGQTNSPLHF; cdr3_nt: TGTGCCAGCAGCTTGGGACAGACTAATTCACCCCTCCACTTT
j_call: TRBJ2-2; clone_size: few; d_call: -; v_call: TRBV6-5; cdr3_aa: CASSYGGYAGELFF; cdr3_nt: TGTGCCAGCAGTTACGGTGGCTACGCCGGGGAGCTGTTTTTT
j_call: TRBJ2-5; clone_size: few; d_call: TRBD2; v_call: TRBV5-5; cdr3_aa: CASSFGTSTATQYF; cdr3_nt: TGTGCCAGCAGCTTTGGGACTAGTACTGCGACCCAGTACTTC
j_call: TRBJ1-4; clone_size: many; d_call: TRBD1; v_call: TRBV29-1; cdr3_aa: CSARQGLNEKLFF; cdr3_nt: TGCAGCGCCAGACAGGGACTTAATGAAAAACTGTTTTTT
j_call: TRBJ2-3; clone_size: many; d_call: -; v_call: TRBV4-1; cdr3_aa: CASSQDWGTDTQYF; cdr3_nt: TGCGCCAGCAGCCAAGATTGGGGTACAGATACGCAGTATTTT
j_call: TRBJ2-7; clone_size: many; d_call: -; v_call: TRBV4-1; cdr3_aa: CASSHPGTGAYEQYF; cdr3_nt: TGCGCCAGCAGCCACCCTGGGACTGGTGCCTACGAGCAGTACTTC
j_call: TRBJ2-7; clone_size: -; d_call: -; v_call: TRBV3-1; cdr3_aa: CASSQVDRIQQQYF; cdr3_nt: TGTGCCAGCAGCCAAGTCGACAGGATCCAGCAGCAGTACTTC
j_call: TRBJ2-3; clone_size: -; d_call: TRBD2; v_call: TRBV12-3/TRBV12-4; cdr3_aa: CASRRGGSGSDTQYF; cdr3_nt: TGTGCCAGCAGACGCGGGGGAAGCGGGTCAGATACGCAGTATTTT
j_call: TRBJ1-2; clone_size: -; d_call: TRBD1; v_call: TRBV12-3/TRBV12-4; cdr3_aa: CASSLYPRGTGVDYGYTF; cdr3_nt: TGTGCCAGCAGCCTATACCCTCGCGGGACAGGGGTGGACTATGGCTACACCTTC
j_call: TRBJ2-1; clone_size: many; d_call: -; v_call: TRBV5-1; cdr3_aa: CASSPARSYNEQFF; cdr3_nt: TGCGCCAGCAGCCCGGCGAGGTCCTACAATGAGCAGTTCTTC
j_call: TRBJ2-4; clone_size: few; d_call: -; v_call: TRBV5-1; cdr3_aa: CASSLGPDSNKNIQYF; cdr3_nt: TGCGCCAGCAGCTTAGGGCCGGACAGCAACAAAAACATTCAGTACTTC
j_call: TRBJ1-6; clone_size: -; d_call: TRBD1; v_call: TRBV9; cdr3_aa: CASSVVDRGSYNSPLHF; cdr3_nt: TGTGCCAGCAGCGTAGTGGACAGGGGATCCTATAATTCACCCCTCCACTTT
j_call: TRBJ2-1; clone_size: few; d_call: TRBD2; v_call: TRBV12-5; cdr3_aa: CASGLGGGPGYNEQFF; cdr3_nt: TGTGCTAGTGGTTTGGGGGGAGGGCCCGGGTACAATGAGCAGTTCTTC
j_call: TRBJ2-1; clone_size: many; d_call: -; v_call: TRBV7-9; cdr3_aa: CASSPKNSDRRWNEQFF; cdr3_nt: TGTGCCAGCAGCCCTAAGAATAGCGACAGGAGGTGGAATGAGCAGTTCTTC
j_call: TRBJ1-5; clone_size: -; d_call: -; v_call: TRBV28; cdr3_aa: CASKQPGSLGQPQHF; cdr3_nt: TGTGCCAGCAAACAACCGGGCTCATTGGGTCAGCCCCAGCATTTT
j_call: TRBJ2-1; clone_size: many; d_call: -; v_call: TRBV6-5; cdr3_aa: CASSYSAEGNEQFF; cdr3_nt: TGTGCCAGCAGTTACTCGGCAGAGGGAAATGAGCAGTTCTTC
j_call: TRBJ2-1; clone_size: few; d_call: TRBD2; v_call: TRBV5-5; cdr3_aa: CASSLVAGGRALYNEQFF; cdr3_nt: TGTGCCAGCAGCTTGGTCGCGGGCGGGAGGGCTCTGTACAATGAGCAGTTCTTC
j_call: TRBJ2-1; clone_size: few; d_call: -; v_call: TRBV15; cdr3_aa: CATGDWQYNEQFF; cdr3_nt: TGTGCCACCGGTGACTGGCAATACAATGAGCAGTTCTTC
j_call: TRBJ2-7; clone_size: many; d_call: TRBD2; v_call: TRBV12-3/TRBV12-4; cdr3_aa: CASSGGLVVYEQYF; cdr3_nt: TGTGCCAGCAGTGGGGGACTAGTTGTCTACGAGCAGTACTTC
j_call: TRBJ2-1; clone_size: many; d_call: -; v_call: TRBV7-9; cdr3_aa: CASSRLEHEQFF; cdr3_nt: TGTGCCAGCAGTCGCCTGGAGCATGAGCAGTTCTTC
j_call: TRBJ2-3; clone_size: few; d_call: TRBD2; v_call: TRBV5-1; cdr3_aa: CASSHSSGSGDTQYF; cdr3_nt: TGCGCCAGCAGCCATTCTAGCGGGAGTGGAGATACGCAGTATTTT
j_call: TRBJ2-2; clone_size: few; d_call: TRBD2; v_call: TRBV9; cdr3_aa: CASSVVVAGGTGELFF; cdr3_nt: TGTGCCAGCAGCGTAGTCGTAGCGGGAGGCACCGGGGAGCTGTTTTTT
j_call: TRBJ1-4; clone_size: many; d_call: TRBD1; v_call: TRBV7-9; cdr3_aa: CASSLALGGGEKLFF; cdr3_nt: TGTGCCAGCAGCTTAGCGTTAGGGGGCGGTGAAAAACTGTTTTTT
j_call: TRBJ2-1; clone_size: many; d_call: TRBD2; v_call: TRBV10-3; cdr3_aa: CAISGGTSGSFDEQFF; cdr3_nt: TGTGCCATCAGTGGTGGGACTAGCGGGAGTTTTGATGAGCAGTTCTTC
j_call: TRBJ1-3; clone_size: many; d_call: TRBD1; v_call: TRBV6-1; cdr3_aa: CASSEETGAGNTIYF; cdr3_nt: TGTGCCAGCAGTGAAGAGACAGGGGCTGGAAACACCATATATTTT
j_call: TRBJ1-3; clone_size: many; d_call: TRBD1; v_call: TRBV12-3/TRBV12-4; cdr3_aa: CATPDRGTGNTIYF; cdr3_nt: TGTGCCACCCCCGACAGGGGGACAGGAAACACCATATATTTT
j_call: TRBJ2-7; clone_size: few; d_call: -; v_call: TRBV20-1; cdr3_aa: CSARAGSSGEQYF; cdr3_nt: TGCAGTGCTAGAGCCGGGTCCTCAGGCGAGCAGTACTTC
j_call: TRBJ2-7; clone_size: few; d_call: TRBD2; v_call: TRBV2; cdr3_aa: CASETSGTSYEQYF; cdr3_nt: TGTGCCAGCGAGACTAGCGGCACCTCCTACGAGCAGTACTTC
j_call: TRBJ2-7; clone_size: -; d_call: -; v_call: TRBV28; cdr3_aa: CASSPPGSYEQYF; cdr3_nt: TGTGCCAGCAGTCCCCCAGGGTCCTACGAGCAGTACTTC
j_call: TRBJ2-4; clone_size: -; d_call: -; v_call: TRBV19; cdr3_aa: CASSILGLAKNIQYF; cdr3_nt: TGTGCCAGTAGTATCCTTGGGTTAGCCAAAAACATTCAGTACTTC
j_call: TRBJ2-7; clone_size: few; d_call: TRBD2; v_call: TRBV5-1; cdr3_aa: CASSQPQTGGEQYF; cdr3_nt: TGCGCCAGCAGCCAACCCCAGACGGGGGGAGAGCAGTACTTC
j_call: TRBJ2-2; clone_size: -; d_call: -; v_call: TRBV6-5; cdr3_aa: CASSYSRSGEPGELFF; cdr3_nt: TGTGCCAGCAGTTACTCGAGAAGTGGGGAGCCCGGGGAGCTGTTTTTT
j_call: TRBJ2-2; clone_size: -; d_call: TRBD1; v_call: TRBV5-5; cdr3_aa: CASSLARQGTGELFF; cdr3_nt: TGTGCCAGCAGCTTGGCTCGACAGGGAACCGGGGAGCTGTTTTTT
j_call: TRBJ2-1; clone_size: few; d_call: -; v_call: TRBV3-1; cdr3_aa: CASSQAKSTSYNEQFF; cdr3_nt: TGTGCCAGCAGCCAAGCGAAGTCAACCTCCTACAATGAGCAGTTCTTC